This T cell receptor (beta chain) was captured by sequencing in a study of breast tumors, draining lymph nodes, adjacent tissues. MiXCR, applied by TCRdb to the multiplex PCR reads, yields one record per CDR3 protein. The table shows about 170,000 distinct CDR3 sequences, with around 35% occurring only once. General study results and limits: Tumor T cell lymph node origin was a supported hypothesis, not proven. Findings are consistent with lymph node origin and intratumoral expansion of most tumor T cells. Compared with basal-like, luminal-like tumors shared significantly more repertoire with nontumor tissue. Tumor repertoires ranked between lymph nodes and nontumor tissue in diversity, with V and J gene preferences.

Remarks on this clonotype: Its antigen remains unidentified.

The CDR3 totals 17 residues. V lost 3 bases and J lost 0; bases outside the gene matches: 6. Germline V gene lookup returns CDR1 DFQATT and CDR2 SNEGSKA (reference sequence). Axillary draining lymph nodes of breast cancer patients supplied the node samples. V gene TRBV20-1 combines with J gene TRBJ2-5; 14 bases align to TRBD2. This receptor was taken from a female donor with breast cancer. Some clones in this sample may be carry-over from other donors' samples. The sequenced sample was axillary lymph node tissue. For the CDR3, the DNA is TGCAGTGCTAGCCCGACTAGCGGGAGGGCGTACCAAGAGACCCAGTACTTC. Translating it yields CSASPTSGRAYQETQYF.